Included here is one TCR beta chain sequence, with context. Its antigen remains unidentified. Germline CDR1 reads MDHEN; CDR2 reads SYDVKM. The V gene lost 6 bases and the J gene lost 3 bases, with 15 bases spanning the gap. This CDR3 region has 14 residues. TCRdb called the reads again in MiXCR, with one record for every CDR3 protein. The table shows approximately 150,000 distinct CDR3 sequences, with about 20% occurring only once. This specimen comes from a study of T cell repertoires in cytomegalovirus infection. About the study: Carrying CMV and the relevant HLA type showed in public TCR beta signatures. Findings of the study overall: Carriers of CMV plus the relevant HLA were identified by cumulative public TCR beta family frequency.

The sequence was collected from a human donor in good health (CMV status not recorded). Some clones in this sample may be carry-over from other donors' samples. The chain is built from TRBV28 and TRBJ2-7; D possibly corresponds to TRBD1 (5 bases). This sample comprised CD8+ T cells from cultured PBMCs, obtained from culture after CMV antigen stimulation. DNA for the CDR3: TGTGCCAGCAGACCGACAGTATCTTACTACGAGCAGTACTTC. Translation: CASRPTVSYYEQYF.